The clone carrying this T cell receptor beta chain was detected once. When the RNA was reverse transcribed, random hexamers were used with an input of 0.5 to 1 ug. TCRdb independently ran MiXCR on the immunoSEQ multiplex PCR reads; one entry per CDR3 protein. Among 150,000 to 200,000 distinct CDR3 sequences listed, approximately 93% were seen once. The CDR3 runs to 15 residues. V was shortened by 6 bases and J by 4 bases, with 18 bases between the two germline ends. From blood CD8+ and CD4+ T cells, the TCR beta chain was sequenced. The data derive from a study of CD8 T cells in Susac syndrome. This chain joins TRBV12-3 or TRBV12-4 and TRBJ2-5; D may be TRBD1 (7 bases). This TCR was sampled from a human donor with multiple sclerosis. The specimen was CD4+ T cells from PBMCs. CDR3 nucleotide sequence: TGTGCCAGCAGCCCGGGACAGAAGGGGGGAGAGACCCAGTACTTC. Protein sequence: CASSPGQKGGETQYF.